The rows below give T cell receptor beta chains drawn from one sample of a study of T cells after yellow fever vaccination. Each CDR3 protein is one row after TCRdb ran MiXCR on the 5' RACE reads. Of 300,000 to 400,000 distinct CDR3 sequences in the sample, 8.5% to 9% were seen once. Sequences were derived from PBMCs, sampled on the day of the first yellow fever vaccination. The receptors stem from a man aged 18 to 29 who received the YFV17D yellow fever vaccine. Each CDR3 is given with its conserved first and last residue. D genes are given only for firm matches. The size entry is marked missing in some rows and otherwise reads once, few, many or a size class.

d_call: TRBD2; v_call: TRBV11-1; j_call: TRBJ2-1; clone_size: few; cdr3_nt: TGTGCCAGCAGCCGGAGCGGGGGGTTCTACAATGAGCAGTTCTTC; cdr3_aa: CASSRSGGFYNEQFF
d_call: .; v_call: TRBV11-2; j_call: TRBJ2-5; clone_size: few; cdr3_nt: TGTGCCAGCAGCTTACGGGGGAGGGAGACCCAGTACTTC; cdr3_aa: CASSLRGRETQYF
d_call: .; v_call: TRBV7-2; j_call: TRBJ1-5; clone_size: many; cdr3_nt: TGTGCCAGCTCTTCACAGGGCGGTCAGCCCCAGCATTTT; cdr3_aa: CASSSQGGQPQHF
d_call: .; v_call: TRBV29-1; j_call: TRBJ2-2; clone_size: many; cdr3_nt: TGCAGCGTTGGTGGGCGGGGGCTGTACACCGGGGAGCTGTTTTTT; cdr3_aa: CSVGGRGLYTGELFF
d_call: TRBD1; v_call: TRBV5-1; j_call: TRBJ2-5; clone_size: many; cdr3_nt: TGCGCCAGCAGCTTGGACGTGACAGGGGGCTGGGAGACCCAGTACTTC; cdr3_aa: CASSLDVTGGWETQYF
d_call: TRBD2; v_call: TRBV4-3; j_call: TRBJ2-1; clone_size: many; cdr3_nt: TGCGCCAGCAGCCCCGGGACTAGCGGCTACAATGAGCAGTTCTTC; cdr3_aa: CASSPGTSGYNEQFF
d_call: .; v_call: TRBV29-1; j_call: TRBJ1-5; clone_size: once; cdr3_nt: TGCAGCGTTTCACAGGGTTTCAATCAGCCCCAGCATTTT; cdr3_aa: CSVSQGFNQPQHF
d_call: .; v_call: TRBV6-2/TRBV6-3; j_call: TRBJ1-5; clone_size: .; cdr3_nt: TGTGCCAGCAGTTACATTTCTCTTTTTCGCAATCAGCCCCAGCATTTT; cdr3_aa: CASSYISLFRNQPQHF
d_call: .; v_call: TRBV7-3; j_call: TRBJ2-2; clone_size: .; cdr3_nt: TGTGCCAGCACGTTAGAGATGAACACCGGGGAGCTGTTTTTT; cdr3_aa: CASTLEMNTGELFF
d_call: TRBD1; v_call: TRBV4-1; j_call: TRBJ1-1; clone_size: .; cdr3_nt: TGCGCCAGCAGCCAAGAGGGCAGGGGGCTGGGGGAGGACACTGAAGCTTTCTTT; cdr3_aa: CASSQEGRGLGEDTEAFF
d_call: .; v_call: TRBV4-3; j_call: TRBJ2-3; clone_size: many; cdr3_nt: TGCGCCAGCAGCCAAGATAGTTCAGGGGCAGATACGCAGTATTTT; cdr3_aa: CASSQDSSGADTQYF
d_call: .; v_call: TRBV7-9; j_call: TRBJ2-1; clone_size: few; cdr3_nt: TGTGCCAGCAGCTCCAGTCTCCATGAGCAGTTCTTC; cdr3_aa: CASSSSLHEQFF
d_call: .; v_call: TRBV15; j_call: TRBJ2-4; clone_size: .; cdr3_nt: TGTGCCACCAGCAGAGAAAGGGGGGGATACATTCAGTACTTC; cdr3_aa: CATSRERGGYIQYF
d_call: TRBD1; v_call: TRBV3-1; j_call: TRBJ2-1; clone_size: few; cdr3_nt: TGTGCCAGCAGCCAAGATGATGGGACAGGGGATGAGCAGTTCTTC; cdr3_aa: CASSQDDGTGDEQFF
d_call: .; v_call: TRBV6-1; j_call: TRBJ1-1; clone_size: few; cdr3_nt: TGTGCCAGCAGGGGGGGGAGGAAGGGCACTGAAGCTTTCTTT; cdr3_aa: CASRGGRKGTEAFF
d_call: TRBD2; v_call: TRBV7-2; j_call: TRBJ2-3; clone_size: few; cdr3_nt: TGTGCCAGCAGCTTGCGCGGGGGGGGCCCAGATACGCAGTATTTT; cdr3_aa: CASSLRGGGPDTQYF
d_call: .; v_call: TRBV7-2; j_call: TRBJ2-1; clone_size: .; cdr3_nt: TGTGCCAGCGCGAGTTGGGATGAGCAGTTCTTC; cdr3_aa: CASASWDEQFF
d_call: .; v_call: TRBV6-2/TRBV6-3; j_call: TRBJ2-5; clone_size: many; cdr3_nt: TGTGCCAGCAACTCCGTGGGGGGCAACCAAGAGACCCAGTACTTC; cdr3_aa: CASNSVGGNQETQYF
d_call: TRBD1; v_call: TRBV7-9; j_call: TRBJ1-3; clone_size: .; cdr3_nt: TGTGCCAGCAGCTTCGGGACAGGGAATGGAAACACCATATATTTT; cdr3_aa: CASSFGTGNGNTIYF
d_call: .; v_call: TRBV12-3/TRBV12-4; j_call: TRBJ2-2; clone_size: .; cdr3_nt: TGTGCCAGCAGTTCCCAGGGGGGGGCAGGTTACACCGGGGAGCTGTTTTTT; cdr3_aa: CASSSQGGAGYTGELFF
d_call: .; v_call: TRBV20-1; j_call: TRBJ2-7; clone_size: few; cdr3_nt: TGCAGTGCTAGCCGGGACCACTCCTACGAGCAGTACTTC; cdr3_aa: CSASRDHSYEQYF
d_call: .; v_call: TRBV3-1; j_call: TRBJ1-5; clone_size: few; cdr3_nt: TGTGCCAGCAGCCAAGCCGGTTCGGGGGGGCGGCAGCCCCAGCATTTT; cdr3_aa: CASSQAGSGGRQPQHF
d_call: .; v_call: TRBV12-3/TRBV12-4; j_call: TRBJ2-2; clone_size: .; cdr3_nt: TGTGCCAGCAGTTTTGGGGTAAACGCCGGGGAGCTGTTTTTT; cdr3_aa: CASSFGVNAGELFF
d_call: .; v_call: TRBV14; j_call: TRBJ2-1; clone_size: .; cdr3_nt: TGTGCCAGCAGCCAAGCGCTTGAGCAGTTCTTC; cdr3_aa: CASSQALEQFF
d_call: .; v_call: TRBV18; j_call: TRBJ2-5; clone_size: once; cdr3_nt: TGTGCCAGCTCAGAACGGCAGGAGACCCAGTACTTC; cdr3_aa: CASSERQETQYF
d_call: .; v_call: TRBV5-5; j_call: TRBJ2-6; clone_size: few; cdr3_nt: TGTGCCAGCAGGATTAGGTCGGCGGGGGCCAACGTCCTGACTTTC; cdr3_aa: CASRIRSAGANVLTF
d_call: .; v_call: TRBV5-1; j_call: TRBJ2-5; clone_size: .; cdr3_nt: TGCGCCAGCAGCCGGGACATAGAAGAGACCCAGTACTTC; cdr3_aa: CASSRDIEETQYF
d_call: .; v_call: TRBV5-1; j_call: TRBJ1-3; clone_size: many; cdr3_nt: TGCGCCAGCAGCTTCGGACTGGGAGGAAACACCATATATTTT; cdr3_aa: CASSFGLGGNTIYF
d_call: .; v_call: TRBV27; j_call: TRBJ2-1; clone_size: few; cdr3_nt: TGTGCCAGCAGGATCAGGGGATACAATGAGCAGTTCTTC; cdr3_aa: CASRIRGYNEQFF
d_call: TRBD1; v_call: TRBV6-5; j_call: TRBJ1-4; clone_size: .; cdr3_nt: TGTGCCAGCACTTACAGGGGGCCGGCTAATGAAAAACTGTTTTTT; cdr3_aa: CASTYRGPANEKLFF
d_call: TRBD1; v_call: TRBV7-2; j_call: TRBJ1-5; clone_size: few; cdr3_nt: TGTGCCAGCAGCGCGACAGGGATTAATCAGCCCCAGCATTTT; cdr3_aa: CASSATGINQPQHF
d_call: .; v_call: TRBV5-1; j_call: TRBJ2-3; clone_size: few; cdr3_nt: TGCGCCAGCAGCCAACTCTCGGACACAGATACGCAGTATTTT; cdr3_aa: CASSQLSDTDTQYF
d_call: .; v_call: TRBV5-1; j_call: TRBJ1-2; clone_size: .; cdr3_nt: TGCGCCAGCAGCTTGAATGTCCGGGGAGGAGGAAACTATGGCTACACCTTC; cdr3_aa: CASSLNVRGGGNYGYTF
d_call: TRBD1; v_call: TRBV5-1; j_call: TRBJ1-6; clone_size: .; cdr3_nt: TGCGCCAGCAGCTCAGGACAGGGGAAGGATTCACCCCTCCACTTT; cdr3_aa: CASSSGQGKDSPLHF
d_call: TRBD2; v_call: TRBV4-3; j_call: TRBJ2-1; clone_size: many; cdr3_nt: TGCGCCAGCAGCTTCACTAGCGGGGGTTACAATGAGCAGTTCTTC; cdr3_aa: CASSFTSGGYNEQFF
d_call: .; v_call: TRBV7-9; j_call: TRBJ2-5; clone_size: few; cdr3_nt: TGTGCCAGCAGCTTAGGGGCGATAAAAGAGACCCAGTACTTC; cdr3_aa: CASSLGAIKETQYF
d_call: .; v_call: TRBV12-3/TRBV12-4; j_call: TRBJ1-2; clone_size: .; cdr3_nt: TGTGCCAGCAGTTTTTTTGGCTACACCTTC; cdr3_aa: CASSFFGYTF
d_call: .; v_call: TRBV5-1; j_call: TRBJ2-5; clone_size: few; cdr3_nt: TGCGCCAGCAGCTCGGATGGGGTTGAGACCCAGTACTTC; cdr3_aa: CASSSDGVETQYF
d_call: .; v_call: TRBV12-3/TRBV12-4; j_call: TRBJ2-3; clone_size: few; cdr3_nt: TGTGCCAGCAGTTTCCAGGGCCCAGATACGCAGTATTTT; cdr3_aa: CASSFQGPDTQYF
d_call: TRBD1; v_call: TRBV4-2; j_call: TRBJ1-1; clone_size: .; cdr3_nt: TGTGCCAGCAGCCAAGGCGACAGGGATCAGACTGAAGCTTTCTTT; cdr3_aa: CASSQGDRDQTEAFF
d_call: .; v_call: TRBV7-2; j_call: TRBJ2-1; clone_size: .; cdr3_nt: TGTGCCAGCAGCTTTTTGGGGGGAGGGGGCAATGAGCAGTTCTTC; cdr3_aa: CASSFLGGGGNEQFF
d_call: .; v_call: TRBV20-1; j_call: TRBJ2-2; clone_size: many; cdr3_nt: TGCAGTGCCCCAGGGGGACTGCACACCGGGGAGCTGTTTTTT; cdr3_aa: CSAPGGLHTGELFF
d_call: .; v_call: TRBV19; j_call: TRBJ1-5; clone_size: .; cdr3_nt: TGTGCCAGTAGTATACGACCGCGGGACGGGGATTGGCAGCCCCAGCATTTT; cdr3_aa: CASSIRPRDGDWQPQHF
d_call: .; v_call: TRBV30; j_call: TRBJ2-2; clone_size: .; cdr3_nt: TGTGCCTGGAGTCCGGGTTCTAACGCCGGGGAGCTGTTTTTT; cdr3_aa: CAWSPGSNAGELFF
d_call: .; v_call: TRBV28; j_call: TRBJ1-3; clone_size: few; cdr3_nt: TGTGCCAGCAGAGGAGCCAGCTGGGAAAACACCATATATTTT; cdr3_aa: CASRGASWENTIYF
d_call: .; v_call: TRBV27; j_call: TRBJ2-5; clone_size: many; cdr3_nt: TGTGCCAGCAGTTTAGATACAGGGACGGAGACCCAGTACTTC; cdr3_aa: CASSLDTGTETQYF
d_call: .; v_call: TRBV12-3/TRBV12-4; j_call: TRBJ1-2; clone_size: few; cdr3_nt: TGTGCCAGCAGTTTAGTAAGTCAGGGACTTGGCTACACCTTC; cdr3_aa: CASSLVSQGLGYTF
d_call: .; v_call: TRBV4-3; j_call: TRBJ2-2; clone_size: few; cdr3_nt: TGCGCCAGCAGCCAGCCTTACGGGGGATTGAACACCGGGGAGCTGTTTTTT; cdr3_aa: CASSQPYGGLNTGELFF
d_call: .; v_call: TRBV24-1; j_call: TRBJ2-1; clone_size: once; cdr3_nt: TGTGCCACCAGTGTTCGGCCGAACAATGAGCAGTTCTTC; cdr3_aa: CATSVRPNNEQFF
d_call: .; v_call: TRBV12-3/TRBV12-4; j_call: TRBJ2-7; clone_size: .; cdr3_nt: TGTGCCAGCAGTTTAGCGGGAGCCGGGGACGAGCAGTACTTC; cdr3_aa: CASSLAGAGDEQYF